The 14 T cell receptor beta chains listed next were all sequenced from one sample in a study of blood T cells in healthy people across ages. Next came a second PCR, run for about 6 to 12 cycles, which used a sample-barcoded 5' primer along with a J-beta primer mix. TCRdb re-analysed the 5' RACE reads in MiXCR, keeping a single row per CDR3 protein. This table has about a million distinct CDR3 sequences, about 51% appearing once. Sequenced input: blood. Receptors were obtained from a woman aged 55-75 years in good health.

This clonotype was counted only a few times. J is TRBJ2-7 and V is TRBV6-2 or TRBV6-3, with 8 bases matching TRBD2. The assigned J gene may be wrong: the sequence end matches TRBJ2-1 better. This CDR3 region has 13 residues. Per germline, CDR1 MNHEY and CDR2 SVGEGT. The CDR3 nucleotides read TGTGCCAGCAGTTACAAGCGGGAGTATGAGCAGTTCTTC. Amino acids: CASSYKREYEQFF.

The chain carries TRBV9 and TRBJ2-7; a weak D match, TRBD2 (5 bases). Germline CDR1 SGDLS, CDR2 YYNGEE. The CDR3 covers 16 residues. V was cut by 0 bases and J by 2 bases, with 15 bases left in between. CDR3 DNA sequence: TGTGCCAGCAGCGTAGGGGATCGCGGGCGAGCCTACGAGCAGTACTTC. It translates to CASSVGDRGRAYEQYF. The variable domain in full, with the rest retrieved from reference TRBV9 and TRBJ2-7, is DSGVTQTPKHLITATGQRVTLRCSPRSGDLSVYWYQQSLDQGLQFLIQYYNGEERAKGNILERFSAQQFPDLHSELNLSSLELGDSALYFCASSVGDRGRAYEQYFGPGTRLTVT.

V gene TRBV20-1 combines with J gene TRBJ2-1, with D possibly TRBD2 on 5 matching bases. Germline values: CDR1 DFQATT, CDR2 SNEGSKA (reference sequence). CDR3 length: 16 residues. V lost 0 bases, J lost 4 bases, and 16 bases lay in between. The CDR3 DNA is TGCAGTGCTAGAGATCCGGAAGGGCGGACTTACAATGAGCAGTTCTTC. Translated: CSARDPEGRTYNEQFF.

The chain has TRBV5-6 and TRBJ2-1, with 11 bases identical to TRBD2. CDR3 length equals 16 residues. Germline V gene lookup returns CDR1 SGHDT and CDR2 YYEEEE. V lost 5 bases to trimming and J lost 2 bases; unmatched junction nucleotides: 6. DNA of the CDR3: TGTGCCAGCAGTCATTTGACTAGCGGGGCCTACAATGAGCAGTTCTTC. Protein: CASSHLTSGAYNEQFF.

This rearrangement joins TRBV24-1 to TRBJ1-2, with D unclear. V was trimmed by 1 base and J by 6 bases, leaving 5 bases between them. There are 12 residues in the CDR3. Germline lookup yields CDR1 KGHDR and CDR2 SFDVKD. CDR3 in DNA: TGTGCCACCAGTGATTTTGGGGATGGCTACACCTTC. Its translation: CATSDFGDGYTF.

V and J are TRBV3-1 and TRBJ2-2, with 7 bases lining up with TRBD2. Unmatched junction bases numbered 7, after V lost 0 bases and J lost 9 bases. This CDR3 comprises 15 residues. Germline V CDR1 and CDR2: LGHDT, YNNKEL (reference sequence). The CDR3 loop reads CASSQESGAGRELFF. CDR3 in DNA: TGTGCCAGCAGCCAAGAGAGCGGGGCGGGCCGGGAGCTGTTTTTT.

The genes are TRBV28 and TRBJ2-3; perhaps TRBD2 as D (5 bases). Germline CDR1 MDHEN, CDR2 SYDVKM. The CDR3 runs 14 residues. CDR3 region: CASAARRSTDTQYF. DNA of the CDR3: TGTGCTTCAGCAGCGAGGAGGAGCACAGATACGCAGTATTTT. The variable domain in full, with the rest retrieved from reference TRBV28 and TRBJ2-3, is DVKVTQSSRYLVKRTGEKVFLECVQDMDHENMFWYRQDPGLGLRLIYFSYDVKMKEKGDIPEGYSVSREKKERFSLILESASTNQTSMYLCASAARRSTDTQYFGPGTRLTVL.

In its sample, this clonotype was seen a few times. The chain is built from TRBV29-1 and TRBJ1-2, with a weak D call TRBD1 (6 bases). V lost 1 base, J lost 3 bases, and 12 bases lay in between. Germline V gene sequence: CDR1 SQVTM, CDR2 ANQGSEA. The CDR3 covers 14 residues. CDR3 bases: TGCAGCGTTGAAGGTCCTGACAGGTACTATGGCTACACCTTC. Translated, it gives CSVEGPDRYYGYTF. Supplemented by reference TRBV29-1 and TRBJ1-2, the full variable domain reads SAVISQKPSRDICQRGTSLTIQCQVDSQVTMMFWYRQQPGQSLTLIATANQGSEATYESGFVIDKFPISRPNLTFSTLTVSNMSPEDSSIYLCSVEGPDRYYGYTFGSGTRLTVV.

This clonotype was recorded a few times. This chain links TRBV3-1 with TRBJ2-3, with 16 bases lining up with TRBD2. V gave up 2 bases and J gave up 5 bases; unmatched junction bases: 10. This CDR3 region has 19 residues. CDR1 and CDR2 (germline): LGHDT, YNNKEL (reference sequence). CDR3 coding DNA: TGTGCCAGCAGCCAACGCCACGGGACTAGCGGGAGGGCGCAAGATACGCAGTATTTT. Its translation is CASSQRHGTSGRAQDTQYF.

V and J are TRBV3-1 and TRBJ2-3; the D is unclear. Germline assignment: CDR1 LGHDT and CDR2 YNNKEL (reference sequence). The CDR3 has 13 amino acids. Trimming shortened V by 1 base and J by 2 bases, and 4 bases separated the two germline ends. CDR3 amino acids: CASSQVYTDTQYF. For the CDR3, the DNA is TGTGCCAGCAGCCAAGTTTACACAGATACGCAGTATTTT.

This clonotype was detected a few times. The chain joins TRBV7-2 to TRBJ2-5; D ambiguous. The V gene lost 5 bases and the J gene lost 2 bases, with 9 bases spanning the gap. The CDR3 totals 13 residues. Germline assignment: CDR1 SGHTA and CDR2 FQGNSA. CDR3 protein: CASSTRWQETQYF. In DNA, the CDR3 is TGTGCCAGCAGCACCAGGTGGCAAGAGACCCAGTACTTC.

As for this clonotype: One end of the junction fails to match germline, which may point to a read error. The CDR3 region is CASRPSTDRQYF. CDR3 bases: TGTGCCAGCAGACCCAGCACAGATAGGCAGTATTTT. J is TRBJ2-3 and V is TRBV12-3 or TRBV12-4; no reliable D call. CDR3 size: 12 residues.

This clonotype was detected once. This sequence joins TRBV30 and TRBJ2-1; D is ambiguous. Germline CDR1 GTSNPN, CDR2 SVGIG (reference sequence). The CDR3 extends over 13 amino acids. V lost 2 bases, J lost 6 bases, and 11 bases lay in between. In nucleotides, the CDR3 is TGTGCCTGGAGTCTCGGGCCACTCAATGAGCAGTTCTTC. It is translated as CAWSLGPLNEQFF.

The chain couples TRBV7-9 to TRBJ2-3; no reliable D call. The germline V and J ends were trimmed by 6 bases and 5 bases, with 12 bases remaining between them. From germline, CDR1 is SEHNR and CDR2 FQNEAQ (reference sequence). The CDR3 contains 13 residues. CDR3 coding DNA: TGTGCCAGCAGTAACATAGGTCAAGATACGCAGTATTTT. Residues: CASSNIGQDTQYF.